These T cell receptor beta chains were read from a single sample in a study of blood T cell repertoires in COVID-19. The assay was immunoSEQ multiplex PCR, and TCRdb's table has in-frame clones only and misses some. The table lists 120,000 to 150,000 clones, about 90% of them singletons. Source material: peripheral blood. These receptors all stem from a human donor in a cohort sampled during active COVID-19. Each CDR3 is given with its conserved first and last residue. D genes are given only for firm matches. Clone size is not always given. Where it is, it says once, few, many or a class for expanded clones.

j_call: TRBJ2-1
clone_size: .
v_call: TRBV5-4
d_call: TRBD1
cdr3_nt: TGTGCCAGCAGCATAGGGACAGTCCCCAATGAGCAGTTCTTC
cdr3_aa: CASSIGTVPNEQFF

j_call: TRBJ2-3
clone_size: once
v_call: TRBV18
d_call: .
cdr3_nt: TGTGCCAGCTCACGCCGGGTTAGCACAGATACGCAGTATTTT
cdr3_aa: CASSRRVSTDTQYF

j_call: TRBJ1-1
clone_size: .
v_call: TRBV6-4
d_call: TRBD1
cdr3_nt: TGTGCCAGCAGTGAACGAGGGGGCGACACTGAAGCTTTCTTT
cdr3_aa: CASSERGGDTEAFF

j_call: TRBJ1-1
clone_size: .
v_call: TRBV28
d_call: .
cdr3_nt: TGTGCCAGCAGTTTAGGGACACACCAAAACACTGAAGCTTTCTTT
cdr3_aa: CASSLGTHQNTEAFF

j_call: TRBJ2-5
clone_size: .
v_call: TRBV11-2
d_call: .
cdr3_nt: TGTGCCAGCAGCTTAGTTACGGGGTTCCAAGAGACCCAGTACTTC
cdr3_aa: CASSLVTGFQETQYF

j_call: TRBJ1-1
clone_size: .
v_call: TRBV6-2/TRBV6-3
d_call: .
cdr3_nt: TGTGCCAGCAGCCTCCCCCGGGGGGTGGGAAGCACTGAAGCTTTCTTT
cdr3_aa: CASSLPRGVGSTEAFF

j_call: TRBJ2-2
clone_size: .
v_call: TRBV24-1
d_call: TRBD1
cdr3_nt: TGTGCCACCAGTTCTCCAACAGGGGGCTATTTCACCGGGGAGCTGTTTTTT
cdr3_aa: CATSSPTGGYFTGELFF

j_call: TRBJ2-7
clone_size: few
v_call: TRBV9
d_call: TRBD2
cdr3_nt: TGTGCCAGCAGCGTTCTAGCGGAGTCGGACGAGCAGTACTTC
cdr3_aa: CASSVLAESDEQYF

j_call: TRBJ2-1
clone_size: .
v_call: TRBV5-6
d_call: .
cdr3_nt: TGTGCCAGCAGAGATGGGACTTTGGAACAAGATTTGAGATACAATGAGCAGTTCTTC
cdr3_aa: CASRDGTLEQDLRYNEQFF

j_call: TRBJ2-1
clone_size: .
v_call: TRBV3-1/TRBV3-2
d_call: TRBD2
cdr3_nt: TGTGCCAGCAGCCAGGTGACTAGCGGGAGTTTTGAGCAGTTCTTC
cdr3_aa: CASSQVTSGSFEQFF

j_call: TRBJ2-7
clone_size: .
v_call: TRBV24-1
d_call: .
cdr3_nt: TGTGCCACCAGTGATCCGTCGACCCGGACTGGCGAGCAGTACTTC
cdr3_aa: CATSDPSTRTGEQYF

j_call: TRBJ1-6
clone_size: .
v_call: TRBV2
d_call: .
cdr3_nt: TGTGCCAGCAGTTTGACCCGGGCAGCGGGTGATTCACCCCTCCACTTT
cdr3_aa: CASSLTRAAGDSPLHF

j_call: TRBJ1-4
clone_size: .
v_call: TRBV19
d_call: .
cdr3_nt: TGTGCCAGTAGTATGCCCCTAGCAGAAAAACTGTTTTTT
cdr3_aa: CASSMPLAEKLFF

j_call: TRBJ1-4
clone_size: .
v_call: TRBV30
d_call: .
cdr3_nt: TGTGCCTGGACCGAACAGGGAACTAATGAAAAACTGTTTTTT
cdr3_aa: CAWTEQGTNEKLFF

j_call: TRBJ2-1
clone_size: .
v_call: TRBV7-8
d_call: TRBD2
cdr3_nt: TGTGCCAGCAGCTTCGGCGGGGGGGCGTATGAGCAGTTCTTC
cdr3_aa: CASSFGGGAYEQFF

j_call: TRBJ1-5
clone_size: .
v_call: TRBV7-2
d_call: .
cdr3_nt: TGTGCCAGCAGCTTAGTTCTAAGCCAGGTTGTGGGTCAGCCCCAGCATTTT
cdr3_aa: CASSLVLSQVVGQPQHF

j_call: TRBJ2-7
clone_size: once
v_call: TRBV6-6
d_call: .
cdr3_nt: TGTGCCAGCAGTTCCCCGCGGGACGGTTACTACGAGCAGTACTTC
cdr3_aa: CASSSPRDGYYEQYF

j_call: TRBJ2-1
clone_size: few
v_call: TRBV6-5
d_call: TRBD2
cdr3_nt: TGTGCCAGCAGGCTAGCGGGGGGCTCCTACAATGAGCAGTTCTTC
cdr3_aa: CASRLAGGSYNEQFF

j_call: TRBJ2-1
clone_size: .
v_call: TRBV3-1/TRBV3-2
d_call: .
cdr3_nt: TGTGCCAGCAGCCAAGTGTCCAGTGAGCAGTTCTTC
cdr3_aa: CASSQVSSEQFF

j_call: TRBJ2-2
clone_size: .
v_call: TRBV28
d_call: TRBD2
cdr3_nt: TGTGCCAGCAGCTCCCCAGCGGGAGAAGGGACCGGGGAGCTGTTTTTT
cdr3_aa: CASSSPAGEGTGELFF

j_call: TRBJ1-1
clone_size: .
v_call: TRBV5-1
d_call: TRBD1
cdr3_nt: TGCGCCAGCAGCCGGATATCCGGGACAGGGAGTCCCCTAGGCACTGAAGCTTTCTTT
cdr3_aa: CASSRISGTGSPLGTEAFF

j_call: TRBJ2-4
clone_size: .
v_call: TRBV3-1/TRBV3-2
d_call: .
cdr3_nt: TGTGCCAGCAGCCAAGATCTTCTAGCCAAAAACATTCAGTACTTC
cdr3_aa: CASSQDLLAKNIQYF

j_call: TRBJ1-6
clone_size: .
v_call: TRBV28
d_call: .
cdr3_nt: TGTGCCAGCAGTGAGAGGAATAATTCACCCCTCCACTTT
cdr3_aa: CASSERNNSPLHF

j_call: TRBJ2-5
clone_size: .
v_call: TRBV9
d_call: .
cdr3_nt: TGTGCCAGCAGCGTAGGTCAGCAAGAGACCCAGTACTTC
cdr3_aa: CASSVGQQETQYF

j_call: TRBJ2-3
clone_size: .
v_call: TRBV28
d_call: .
cdr3_nt: TGTGCCAGCACCGACCTCCCTAGGGGGACAGATACGCAGTATTTT
cdr3_aa: CASTDLPRGTDTQYF

j_call: TRBJ2-5
clone_size: .
v_call: TRBV28
d_call: TRBD1
cdr3_nt: TGTGCCAGCAGCTTCTCGGACAGGCAAGAGACCCAGTACTTC
cdr3_aa: CASSFSDRQETQYF

j_call: TRBJ2-7
clone_size: .
v_call: TRBV6-6
d_call: TRBD2
cdr3_nt: TGTGCCAGCCTCTCTAGCGGGAGGAAGAACGAGCAGTACTTC
cdr3_aa: CASLSSGRKNEQYF

j_call: TRBJ2-2
clone_size: .
v_call: TRBV28
d_call: TRBD2
cdr3_nt: TGTGCCAGCAGTTCCGGGACTAGCGGGACGGACACCGGGGAGCTGTTTTTT
cdr3_aa: CASSSGTSGTDTGELFF

j_call: TRBJ2-7
clone_size: .
v_call: TRBV27
d_call: TRBD2
cdr3_nt: TGTGCCACCACGAGGGCAGCGGGAGGGAATGGGGGAGAGCAGTACTTC
cdr3_aa: CATTRAAGGNGGEQYF

j_call: TRBJ2-1
clone_size: .
v_call: TRBV6-5
d_call: .
cdr3_nt: TGTGCCAGCAGTTACACTAGCTTGATGAGTTGGAATGAGCAGTTCTTC
cdr3_aa: CASSYTSLMSWNEQFF

j_call: TRBJ2-7
clone_size: .
v_call: TRBV7-6
d_call: TRBD2
cdr3_nt: TGTGCCAGCAGCTCTGGGACTAGCGGGAGGCCCTACGAGCAGTACTTC
cdr3_aa: CASSSGTSGRPYEQYF

j_call: TRBJ2-7
clone_size: few
v_call: TRBV6-2/TRBV6-3
d_call: .
cdr3_nt: TGTGCCAGCAGTGGTGGTTTCCGTACAGATCCCCAATCCCACGAGCAGTACTTC
cdr3_aa: CASSGGFRTDPQSHEQYF

j_call: TRBJ2-1
clone_size: .
v_call: TRBV6-2/TRBV6-3
d_call: TRBD2
cdr3_nt: TGTGCCAGCAGTCGGACGGCAGACTTAGCGGGAGTTAATAATGAGCAGTTCTTC
cdr3_aa: CASSRTADLAGVNNEQFF

j_call: TRBJ2-3
clone_size: .
v_call: TRBV6-2/TRBV6-3
d_call: .
cdr3_nt: TGTGCCAGCAGTCGCCGCGCGGATACGCAGTATTTT
cdr3_aa: CASSRRADTQYF

j_call: TRBJ1-5
clone_size: .
v_call: TRBV6-5
d_call: TRBD1
cdr3_nt: TGTGCCAGCAGTTCACAGGGGGCGGGCAATCAGCCCCAGCATTTT
cdr3_aa: CASSSQGAGNQPQHF

j_call: TRBJ2-1
clone_size: .
v_call: TRBV4-2
d_call: TRBD2
cdr3_nt: TGTGCCAGCAGCCAGACCCCGAGGCTAGCGGGGGGGCCAGCCGATGAGCAGTTCTTC
cdr3_aa: CASSQTPRLAGGPADEQFF

j_call: TRBJ1-1
clone_size: .
v_call: TRBV19
d_call: .
cdr3_nt: TGTGCCAGTAGTAAGGCTGGCCCGGACAGCACTGAAGCTTTCTTT
cdr3_aa: CASSKAGPDSTEAFF

j_call: TRBJ1-5
clone_size: .
v_call: TRBV5-1
d_call: .
cdr3_nt: TGCGCCAGCAGCTTGGACGGGGGGTCAGGCGGACAGCCCCAGCATTTT
cdr3_aa: CASSLDGGSGGQPQHF

j_call: TRBJ1-1
clone_size: .
v_call: TRBV20-1
d_call: .
cdr3_nt: TGCAGTGCTAGTACTGGGAACACTGAAGCTTTCTTT
cdr3_aa: CSASTGNTEAFF

j_call: TRBJ1-5
clone_size: .
v_call: TRBV6-2/TRBV6-3
d_call: TRBD1
cdr3_nt: TGTGCCAGCAGTTTCGACAGGGGCGGTATTGATCAGCCCCAGCATTTT
cdr3_aa: CASSFDRGGIDQPQHF

j_call: TRBJ1-5
clone_size: .
v_call: TRBV7-2
d_call: .
cdr3_nt: TGTGCCAGCAGCCCGGGTGACAGACGGCAGCCCCAGCATTTT
cdr3_aa: CASSPGDRRQPQHF

j_call: TRBJ1-5
clone_size: many
v_call: TRBV6-5
d_call: TRBD1
cdr3_nt: TGTGCCAGCAGTAGATCCGGGACAGGGAATCAGCCCCAGCATTTT
cdr3_aa: CASSRSGTGNQPQHF

j_call: TRBJ2-1
clone_size: .
v_call: TRBV27
d_call: .
cdr3_nt: TGTGCCAGCAGTTTATCCCAGGGGCCGAATGAGCAGTTCTTC
cdr3_aa: CASSLSQGPNEQFF

j_call: TRBJ1-2
clone_size: once
v_call: TRBV28
d_call: TRBD1
cdr3_nt: TGTGCCAGCACCGCAGGGGGCCAGGGGGGCTACACCTTC
cdr3_aa: CASTAGGQGGYTF

j_call: TRBJ1-1
clone_size: .
v_call: TRBV18
d_call: TRBD1
cdr3_nt: TGTGCCAGCTCACTCAATCAGGGGGCCACTGAAGCTTTCTTT
cdr3_aa: CASSLNQGATEAFF

j_call: TRBJ1-5
clone_size: .
v_call: TRBV6-6
d_call: .
cdr3_nt: TGTGCCAGCAGTTTCACAGGGAACAATCAGCCCCAGCATTTT
cdr3_aa: CASSFTGNNQPQHF